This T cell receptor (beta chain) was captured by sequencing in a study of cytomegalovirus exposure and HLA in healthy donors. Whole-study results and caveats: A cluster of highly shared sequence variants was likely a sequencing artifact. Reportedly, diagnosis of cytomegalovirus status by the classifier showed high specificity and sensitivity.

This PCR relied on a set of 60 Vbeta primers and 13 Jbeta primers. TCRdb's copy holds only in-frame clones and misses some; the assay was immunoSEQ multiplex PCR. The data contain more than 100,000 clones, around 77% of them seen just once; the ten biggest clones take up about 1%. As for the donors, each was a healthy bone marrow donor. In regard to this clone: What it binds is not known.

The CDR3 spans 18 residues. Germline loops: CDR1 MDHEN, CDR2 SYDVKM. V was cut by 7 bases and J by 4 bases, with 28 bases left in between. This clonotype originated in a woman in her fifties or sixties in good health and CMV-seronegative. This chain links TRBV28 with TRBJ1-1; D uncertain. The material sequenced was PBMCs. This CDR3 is CASTAVLGTAIGGTEAFF. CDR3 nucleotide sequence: TGTGCCAGCACCGCGGTTCTTGGAACGGCAATTGGTGGCACTGAAGCTTTCTTT.